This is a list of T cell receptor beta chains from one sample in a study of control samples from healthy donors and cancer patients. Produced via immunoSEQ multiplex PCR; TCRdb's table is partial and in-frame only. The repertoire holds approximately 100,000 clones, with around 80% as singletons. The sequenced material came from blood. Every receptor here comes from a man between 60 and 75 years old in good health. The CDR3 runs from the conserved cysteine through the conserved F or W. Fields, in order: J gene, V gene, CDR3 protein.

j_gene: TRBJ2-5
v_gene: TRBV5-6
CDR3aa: CASSSRDPLGETQYF

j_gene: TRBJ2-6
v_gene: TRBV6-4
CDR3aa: CASSLDSSGANVLTF

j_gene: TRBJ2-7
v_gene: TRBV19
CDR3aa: CASSLPGQGTPYEQYF

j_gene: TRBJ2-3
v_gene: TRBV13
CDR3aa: CASRSWTSGGAGIRQYF

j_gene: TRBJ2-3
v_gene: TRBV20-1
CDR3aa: CSASRGETDTQYF

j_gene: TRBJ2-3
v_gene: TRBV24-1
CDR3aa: CATSDPKRGTDTQYF

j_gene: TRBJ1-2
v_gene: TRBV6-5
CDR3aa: CASSYSWKLNYGYTF

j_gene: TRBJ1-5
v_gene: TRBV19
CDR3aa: CASRETGVPPQPQHF

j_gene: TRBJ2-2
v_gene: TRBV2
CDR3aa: CASNLAGVTGELFF

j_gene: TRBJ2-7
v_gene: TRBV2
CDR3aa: CASSEGTYEQYF

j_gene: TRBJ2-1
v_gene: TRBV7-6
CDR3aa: CASSLLAGSYNEQFF

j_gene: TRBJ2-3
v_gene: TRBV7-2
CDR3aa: CASRNRVFTDTQYF

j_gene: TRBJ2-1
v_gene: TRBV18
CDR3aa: CASSPGGDALLDEQFF

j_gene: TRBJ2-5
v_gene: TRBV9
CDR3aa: CASSVESTVGETQYF

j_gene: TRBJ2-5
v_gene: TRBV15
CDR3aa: CATSKSSRGRALGETQYF